The source of this T cell receptor beta chain is a study of CD8 T cells in ankylosing spondylitis. This clonotype was detected only a few times. V lost 6 bases and J 8 bases, leaving 14 bases between the germline ends. The CDR3 sequence is 13 residues long. The V gene's germline CDR1 is ENHRY and CDR2 SYGVKD. Using its own MiXCR run on the 5' RACE reads, TCRdb lists one record per CDR3 protein. This table has roughly 260,000 distinct CDR3 sequences, 15% to 25% appearing once. The TCR was taken from a male donor with ankylosing spondylitis or in good health (not recorded which). Sequencing was carried out using blood, either unsorted or a sorted T cell fraction (not recorded which). The chain carries TRBV10-3 and TRBJ2-1, with a possible D match to TRBD1 (6 bases). The CDR3 here is CAIRDSKLDEQFF. CDR3 bases: TGTGCCATCAGGGACAGTAAATTGGATGAGCAGTTCTTC.